This is a list of T cell receptor beta chains from one sample in a study of blood T cell repertoires in COVID-19. Method: immunoSEQ multiplex PCR; TCRdb's copy keeps in-frame clones and lacks some. The sample records some 200,000 clones, 80% to 90% being singletons. Input material: PBMCs or T cells enriched from blood (not recorded which). These receptors were taken from a man aged 25 to 40 in a cohort exposed to, infected with or recovered from COVID-19 (not recorded which). Both conserved end residues are part of each CDR3. D genes are given only for firm matches. Expanded clones are given a class, and other clones once, few, many or no size at all.

clone_size,cdr3_length,v_call,j_call,d_call,cdr3_aa,cdr3_nt
once,19,TRBV4-1,TRBJ2-3,-,CASSQDKLVGLGSTDTQYF,TGCGCCAGCAGCCAAGATAAACTAGTCGGCTTAGGGAGCACAGATACGCAGTATTTT
-,14,TRBV7-3,TRBJ2-5,-,CASSLRGPRETQYF,TGTGCCAGCAGCTTAAGGGGCCCCAGGGAGACCCAGTACTTC
-,16,TRBV27,TRBJ2-5,TRBD2,CASIGRTSGVQETQYF,TGTGCCAGCATCGGGCGGACTAGCGGAGTACAAGAGACCCAGTACTTC
-,16,TRBV9,TRBJ2-1,-,CASSVKWDWTNNEQFF,TGTGCCAGCAGCGTGAAATGGGACTGGACAAACAATGAGCAGTTCTTC
-,19,TRBV11-2,TRBJ2-1,TRBD2,CASSRTSGLQRTSYNEQFF,TGTGCCAGCAGCCGGACTAGCGGGCTTCAAAGGACCTCCTACAATGAGCAGTTCTTC
-,14,TRBV18,TRBJ1-2,TRBD1,CASSPTGARYGYTF,TGTGCCAGCTCCCCTACAGGGGCGAGGTATGGCTACACCTTC
many,13,TRBV6-1,TRBJ1-1,TRBD1,CASSEVGDRGRFF,TGTGCCAGCAGTGAAGTTGGGGACAGGGGGCGATTCTTT
-,13,TRBV7-3,TRBJ2-5,-,CASSLGIQETQYF,TGTGCCAGCAGCCTCGGGATCCAAGAGACCCAGTACTTC
once,19,TRBV14,TRBJ2-1,TRBD2,CASSQEGLVAGVLYNEQFF,TGTGCCAGCAGCCAAGAAGGATTGGTAGCGGGAGTGTTGTACAATGAGCAGTTCTTC
-,17,TRBV6-1,TRBJ1-2,-,CASSDFGWTDPNYGYTF,TGTGCCAGCAGTGACTTTGGATGGACAGACCCCAACTATGGCTACACCTTC
-,15,TRBV9,TRBJ1-2,TRBD1,CASSVRQGSNYGYTF,TGTGCCAGCAGCGTCAGACAGGGATCTAACTATGGCTACACCTTC
once,14,TRBV4-3,TRBJ2-7,-,CASSQLGLSYEQYF,TGCGCCAGCAGCCAACTCGGGTTATCCTACGAGCAGTACTTC
-,14,TRBV11-2,TRBJ2-1,-,CASSLVASSHEQFF,TGTGCCAGCAGCTTAGTCGCTAGCTCGCATGAGCAGTTCTTC
-,14,TRBV14,TRBJ1-1,TRBD1,CASSHTGGYTEAFF,TGTGCCAGCAGCCACACAGGGGGGTACACTGAAGCTTTCTTT
-,17,TRBV3-1/TRBV3-2,TRBJ2-1,TRBD2,CASRWSGGRAKGNEQFF,TGTGCCAGCAGGTGGTCAGGCGGGAGGGCCAAGGGCAATGAGCAGTTCTTC
-,16,TRBV6-2/TRBV6-3,TRBJ2-7,-,CASSYSVQEAPYEQYF,TGTGCCAGCAGTTACTCGGTGCAGGAGGCCCCCTACGAGCAGTACTTC
-,13,TRBV28,TRBJ2-3,-,CASSPGGTDTQYF,TGTGCCAGCAGTCCAGGGGGGACAGATACGCAGTATTTT
-,16,TRBV6-1,TRBJ2-7,-,CASSEATGAEAREQYF,TGTGCCAGCAGTGAAGCTACGGGAGCAGAGGCGCGTGAGCAGTACTTC
-,15,TRBV28,TRBJ1-5,TRBD1,CASSATGARNQPQHF,TGTGCCAGCAGTGCCACAGGGGCCCGCAATCAGCCCCAGCATTTT
-,14,TRBV28,TRBJ2-7,-,CASISGGASYEQYF,TGTGCCAGCATTTCGGGGGGCGCCTCCTACGAGCAGTACTTC
-,14,TRBV28,TRBJ2-5,TRBD1,CASSPGTGYETQYF,TGTGCCAGCAGTCCCGGGACAGGGTACGAGACCCAGTACTTC
once,15,TRBV28,TRBJ2-7,-,CASTLRLVTGYEQYF,TGTGCCAGCACCCTGAGGTTGGTCACGGGCTACGAGCAGTACTTC
-,14,TRBV19,TRBJ2-6,-,CASSIISGANVLTF,TGTGCCAGTAGTATTATCTCTGGGGCCAACGTCCTGACTTTC
-,17,TRBV5-8,TRBJ1-3,TRBD1,CASSLERTGNRGNTIYF,TGTGCCAGCAGCTTGGAGAGGACAGGGAACCGTGGAAACACCATATATTTT
-,12,TRBV15,TRBJ2-5,-,CATSRGWQTQYF,TGTGCCACCAGCAGAGGATGGCAGACCCAGTACTTC
-,15,TRBV28,TRBJ2-3,TRBD2,CASSLVSTSRDTQYF,TGTGCCAGCAGTTTGGTGTCGACTAGCAGAGATACGCAGTATTTT
-,14,TRBV5-4,TRBJ2-1,-,CASSFEQSYNEQFF,TGTGCCAGCAGCTTCGAGCAATCCTACAATGAGCAGTTCTTC
few,14,TRBV27,TRBJ2-7,TRBD1,CASSLGQAGNEQYF,TGTGCCAGCAGTTTAGGACAGGCCGGGAACGAGCAGTACTTC
-,14,TRBV3-1/TRBV3-2,TRBJ2-7,-,CASSQEPNSYEQYF,TGTGCCAGCAGCCAAGAACCTAATTCCTACGAGCAGTACTTC
-,15,TRBV11-2,TRBJ1-2,TRBD1,CASSPRQGISGGYTF,TGTGCCAGCAGCCCCCGACAGGGAATCAGCGGTGGCTACACCTTC
-,16,TRBV7-9,TRBJ2-3,TRBD2,CASSYTSGTSTDTQYF,TGTGCCAGCAGCTACACTAGCGGGACTAGCACAGATACGCAGTATTTT
once,17,TRBV24-1,TRBJ2-1,-,CATSDSPSGDAPDEQFF,TGTGCCACCAGTGATTCTCCCTCGGGGGACGCCCCCGATGAGCAGTTCTTC
-,16,TRBV4-1,TRBJ2-3,TRBD2,CASSRGLAGVTDTQYF,TGCGCCAGCAGCCGCGGACTAGCGGGAGTTACAGATACGCAGTATTTT
-,15,TRBV9,TRBJ2-1,TRBD2,CASSVDQAGGHEQFF,TGTGCCAGCAGCGTAGATCAAGCGGGAGGACATGAGCAGTTCTTC
-,15,TRBV7-9,TRBJ2-2,TRBD2,CASSHRLAGDGELFF,TGTGCCAGCAGCCACCGACTAGCGGGAGACGGGGAGCTGTTTTTT
-,13,TRBV11-3,TRBJ1-1,-,CASSLRRGAEAFF,TGTGCCAGCAGCTTACGCAGGGGTGCTGAAGCTTTCTTT
-,17,TRBV7-2,TRBJ1-6,-,CASIPEGRSSYNSPLHF,TGTGCCAGCATCCCCGAGGGTCGAAGCTCCTATAATTCACCCCTCCACTTT
-,14,TRBV11-2,TRBJ2-5,TRBD2,CASRLAGGPETQYF,TGTGCCAGCAGACTAGCGGGAGGGCCGGAGACCCAGTACTTC
-,19,TRBV5-6,TRBJ1-2,-,CASSLAFRRTASINYGYTF,TGTGCCAGCAGCTTGGCTTTTAGGAGGACAGCCTCCATAAACTATGGCTACACCTTC
-,15,TRBV25-1,TRBJ2-1,TRBD2,CASSQTSGSYNEQFF,TGTGCCAGCAGTCAGACTAGCGGTTCCTACAATGAGCAGTTCTTC
-,18,TRBV5-1,TRBJ1-4,TRBD1,CASSETGVAPDLNEKLFF,TGCGCCAGCAGCGAGACAGGGGTAGCACCGGATCTTAATGAAAAACTGTTTTTT
-,16,TRBV27,TRBJ2-1,TRBD2,CASSFLAGGSRDEQFF,TGTGCCAGCAGTTTTCTAGCGGGAGGCTCGAGGGATGAGCAGTTCTTC
-,15,TRBV5-1,TRBJ2-1,-,CASYTGGNLYNEQFF,TGCGCCAGCTATACGGGGGGCAACTTATACAATGAGCAGTTCTTC
few,17,TRBV7-9,TRBJ2-3,TRBD2,CASSLGRAGDRTDTQYF,TGTGCCAGCAGCTTAGGTAGGGCGGGAGATCGGACAGATACGCAGTATTTT
-,13,TRBV7-3,TRBJ2-1,-,CASSLTVYDEQFF,TGTGCCAGCAGCTTAACGGTCTACGATGAGCAGTTCTTC
-,13,TRBV9,TRBJ2-7,-,CASSVDSPYEQYF,TGTGCCAGCAGCGTAGACAGCCCCTACGAGCAGTACTTC